The 18 T cell receptor beta chains below come from one sample, sequenced in a study of neoadjuvant nivolumab and ipilimumab in lung cancer. The table came from immunoSEQ multiplex PCR; TCRdb's copy has only in-frame clones and leaves some out. The data hold about 26,000 clones, with approximately 85% observed a single time. Sequenced here: tumor tissue, sampled after neoadjuvant nivolumab, alone or with ipilimumab, at or shortly before surgery. The receptors were gathered from an adult with non-small cell lung cancer.

This rearrangement joins TRBV18 to TRBJ1-1, with D perhaps matching TRBD1 (6 bases). Germline V gene data show CDR1 as KGHSH and CDR2 as LQKENI. This CDR3 has 15 amino acids. Trimming shortened V by 2 bases and J by 4 bases, and 14 bases separated the two germline ends. CDR3 protein: CASSPIQGESTEAFF. The CDR3 DNA sequence: TGTGCCAGCTCACCAATACAGGGCGAGAGCACTGAAGCTTTCTTT.

This chain connects TRBV11-2 to TRBJ2-1; tentatively, D is TRBD1 (5 bases). From germline, CDR1 is SGHAT and CDR2 FQNNGV. V gave up 1 base and J gave up 2 bases, with 9 bases separating them. CDR3 length: 15 residues. This chain's CDR3 is CASSLGADTYNEQFF. Here the CDR3 DNA reads TGTGCCAGCAGCTTAGGGGCGGACACCTACAATGAGCAGTTCTTC.

This rearrangement joins TRBV11-3 to TRBJ2-7; no reliable D call. Germline loops: CDR1 SGHNT, CDR2 YENEEA. The CDR3 runs 15 residues. V shed 4 bases and J shed 3 bases, with 16 bases lying between them. CDR3 residues: CASSSPGRAGYEQYF. CDR3 nucleotide sequence: TGTGCCAGCAGCTCCCCTGGCCGGGCCGGCTACGAGCAGTACTTC.

In DNA form, the CDR3 reads TGTGCCAGCAGCCTAGCGGGAGGGCGGTCAGATACGCAGTATTTT. It is translated as CASSLAGGRSDTQYF. V gene TRBV14 combines with J gene TRBJ2-3; 11 positions agree with TRBD2. V dropped 4 bases and J dropped 4; count of bases not matched to a gene: 4. Germline V gene data show CDR1 as SGHDN and CDR2 as FVKESK. The CDR3 has 15 residues.

The V gene is TRBV7-3, the J gene TRBJ2-5, with TRBD1 matching over 7 bases. Germline CDR1 is SGHTA and CDR2 is FQGTGA. V gave up 5 bases and J gave up 1 base; unmatched junction bases: 1. The CDR3 has 13 amino acids. This CDR3 reads CASSRDSQETQYF. The CDR3 DNA reads TGTGCCAGCAGCCGGGACAGCCAAGAGACCCAGTACTTC.

J is TRBJ1-4 and V is TRBV7-9; D may be TRBD1 (5 bases). CDR1 and CDR2 (germline): SEHNR, FQNEAQ (reference sequence). The CDR3 is 16 residues long. V lost 7 bases and J lost 8, with 23 bases in between. The CDR3 loop is CASIEGVRTRGEKLFF. CDR3 bases: TGTGCCAGCATCGAAGGCGTACGTACAAGGGGAGAAAAACTGTTTTTT.

This clone has a single count. The genes are TRBV1 and TRBJ2-4; TRBD2 is the table's D call, not checked against the DNA. TRBV1 is a recognized pseudogene. There are 20 residues in the CDR3. CDR3 in DNA: TGCACCAGCAGCCATCACGGACTAGCGGGAGGGGTCCCTGCCAAAAACATTCAGTACTTC. Translation: CTSSHHGLAGGVPAKNIQYF.

This CDR3 reads CASSNTGQPNTEAFF. CDR3 bases: TGTGCCAGCAGTAACACGGGACAGCCGAACACTGAAGCTTTCTTT. This chain links TRBV2 with TRBJ1-1; 7 positions match TRBD1. This CDR3 has 15 amino acids. V was clipped by 5 bases and J by 1 base; unmatched bases: 7. Germline-derived CDR1 and CDR2 are SNHLY and FYNNEI. The whole variable domain, remainder taken from reference TRBV2 and TRBJ1-1, is EPEVTQTPSHQVTQMGQEVILRCVPISNHLYFYWYRQILGQKVEFLVSFYNNEISEKSEIFDDQFSVERPDGSNFTLKIRSTKLEDSAMYFCASSNTGQPNTEAFFGQGTRLTVV.

This clone was counted only a few times. The chain's CDR3 is CASSRLEYNEQFF. As DNA, the CDR3 is TGTGCCAGCAGCCGCCTAGAATACAATGAGCAGTTCTTC. The chain carries TRBV7-8 and TRBJ2-1, with unresolved D. The CDR3 consists of 13 residues. Germline CDR1 and CDR2: SGHVS and FQNEAQ. Deletions cut 5 bases from V and 4 bases from J, with 9 bases between. The whole variable domain, filled in from reference TRBV7-8 and TRBJ2-1, reads GAGVSQSPRYKVAKRGQDVALRCDPISGHVSLFWYQQALGQGPEFLTYFQNEAQLDKSGLPSDRFFAERPEGSVSTLKIQRTQQEDSAVYLCASSRLEYNEQFFGPGTRLTVL.

V and J are TRBV11-2 and TRBJ2-7; possible D gene TRBD1, 5 bases. This CDR3 has 12 residues. Between the trimmed V and J ends, which lost 5 bases and 7 bases, there was a span of 12 bases. Germline loops: CDR1 SGHAT, CDR2 FQNNGV. The CDR3 loop is CASSNQGVEQYF. DNA of the CDR3: TGTGCCAGCAGCAACCAGGGTGTTGAGCAGTACTTC.

The genes are TRBV5-1 and TRBJ1-3; perhaps TRBD1 as D (6 bases). This CDR3 region has 13 residues. Germline values: CDR1 SGHRS, CDR2 YFSETQ. Deletions cut 3 bases from V and 8 bases from J, with 12 bases between. The CDR3 loop reads CASSWAGAYTIYF. The CDR3 DNA reads TGCGCCAGCAGCTGGGCGGGGGCCTACACCATATATTTT. The complete variable domain, with remaining parts taken from reference TRBV5-1 and TRBJ1-3, reads KAGVTQTPRYLIKTRGQQVTLSCSPISGHRSVSWYQQTPGQGLQFLFEYFSETQRNKGNFPGRFSGRQFSNSRSEMNVSTLELGDSALYLCASSWAGAYTIYFGEGSWLTVV.

The chain employs TRBV5-1 and TRBJ2-7; 9 bases line up with TRBD1. The V gene end was trimmed by 5 bases and the J gene end by 5 bases; junction bases not matched to a gene: 11. Germline-derived CDR1 and CDR2 are SGHRS and YFSETQ. The CDR3 runs 15 residues. The CDR3, as DNA: TGCGCCAGCAGAACCGGGACAGGGAGGTGGAACGAGCAGTACTTC. Protein sequence: CASRTGTGRWNEQYF. The full variable domain, its missing parts supplied by reference TRBV5-1 and TRBJ2-7, is KAGVTQTPRYLIKTRGQQVTLSCSPISGHRSVSWYQQTPGQGLQFLFEYFSETQRNKGNFPGRFSGRQFSNSRSEMNVSTLELGDSALYLCASRTGTGRWNEQYFGPGTRLTVT.

This clone occurred a few times. The rearrangement links TRBV6-5 to TRBJ1-1; D is unclear. V was clipped by 5 bases and J by 0 bases, with 10 bases between them. Germline V gene lookup returns CDR1 MNHEY and CDR2 SVGAGI. CDR3 length: 14 residues. CDR3 in amino acids: CASSPGGMNTEAFF. DNA for the CDR3: TGTGCCAGCAGTCCTGGTGGGATGAACACTGAAGCTTTCTTT.

V gene TRBV14 combines with J gene TRBJ1-1; D possibly corresponds to TRBD1 (6 bases). Germline assignment: CDR1 SGHDN and CDR2 FVKESK. The ends were cut back, 3 bases at V and 0 bases at J, with 8 bases in the middle. The CDR3 totals 14 residues. The CDR3 DNA follows: TGTGCCAGCAGCCACAGGGGATTGAACACTGAAGCTTTCTTT. Translating gives CASSHRGLNTEAFF.

This clone was counted a single time. The CDR3 DNA reads as TGTGCCAGCAGCTTGCTAGATGGCTACAAGTATTTT. The encoded protein is CASSLLDGYKYF. The gene calls are TRBV5-4 and TRBJ2-3; D call uncertain. This CDR3 has 12 residues. Germline V lookup: CDR1 SGHNT, CDR2 YYREEE (reference sequence). The germline V and J ends were trimmed by 1 base and 13 bases, with 13 bases remaining between them.

This rearrangement joins TRBV29-1 to TRBJ2-1, with 7 bases aligning to TRBD2. Unmatched junction bases numbered 12, after V lost 6 bases and J lost 7 bases. CDR1 is SQVTM and CDR2 is ANQGSEA in the germline V gene. This CDR3 is 14 amino acids long. CDR3 sequence reads: CSVVGRASRNEQFF. DNA of the CDR3: TGCAGCGTGGTTGGGAGGGCCTCAAGGAATGAGCAGTTCTTC.

The gene calls are TRBV11-2 and TRBJ1-1; D is possibly TRBD1 (5 bases). CDR3 length: 14 residues. Germline assignment: CDR1 SGHAT and CDR2 FQNNGV. Trimming removed 5 bases at V and 4 bases at J, with 14 bases between. CDR3 amino acids: CASSDAGGTTEAFF. CDR3 bases: TGTGCCAGCAGCGACGCCGGGGGTACCACTGAAGCTTTCTTT.

The chain has TRBV19 and TRBJ2-1; D is possibly TRBD2 (6 bases). The CDR3 loop spans 15 amino acids. CDR1 is LNHDA, CDR2 SQIVND, per germline (reference sequence). V was pared by 0 bases and J by 11 bases, with 17 bases between. The chain's CDR3 is CASSIDQLGGMKQFF. DNA for the CDR3: TGTGCCAGTAGTATAGATCAATTGGGAGGAATGAAGCAGTTCTTC.